The sequence of this T cell receptor (beta chain) was determined in a study of T cells after yellow fever vaccination. The study made its TCR cDNA through 5'RACE template switching. That step introduced a universal primer site along with UMIs. TCRdb reanalysed the 5' RACE reads using MiXCR and keeps one entry per CDR3 protein. The table has about 140,000 distinct CDR3 sequences, about 6.2% seen once. In its sample, this clonotype was seen many times. The receptor was derived from a young man who received the YFV17D yellow fever vaccine. The material was CD4+ T cells sorted from PBMCs, obtained 10 days after the yellow fever booster vaccination.

CDR3: CASSQVRVTDTQYF. The CDR3 nucleotides read TGCGCCAGCAGCCAAGTGAGGGTTACGGATACGCAGTATTTT. V and J are TRBV4-1 and TRBJ2-3; TRBD2 is a possible D gene (5 bases). CDR3 size: 14 residues. CDR1 and CDR2 (germline): MGHRA, YSYEKL. Trimming took off 1 base at V and 6 bases at J, with 11 bases between the two ends.